The 9 T cell receptor beta chains presented below share a single source sample, sequenced in a study of OX40 agonist ivuxolimab in advanced cancers. Using immunoSEQ multiplex PCR, the repertoire was profiled, and TCRdb retains in-frame clones only, with some absent. The table includes more than 35,000 clones, 80% to 90% detected once. The sample in question was CD4+ or CD8+ T cells sorted from blood, obtained in a trial of the OX40 agonist ivuxolimab. All receptors derive from an adult with an advanced solid tumor such as melanoma, head and neck, liver or kidney cancer.

The V and J genes are TRBV6-6 and TRBJ2-3, with unresolved D. In germline, CDR1 is MNHNY, CDR2 SVGAGI (reference sequence). V was pared by 11 bases and J by 2 bases, with 11 bases between. There are 12 residues in the CDR3. CDR3 region: CASARLTDTQYF. The CDR3 bases are TGTGCCTCGGCCAGGCTCACAGATACGCAGTATTTT.

V usage is TRBV9 and J usage is TRBJ2-7; D is unresolved. V lost 5 bases and J 6 bases, leaving 3 bases between the germline ends. Germline V gene lookup returns CDR1 SGDLS and CDR2 YYNGEE. The CDR3 contains 9 residues. The CDR3 sequence: CASRGEQYF. The CDR3 DNA follows: TGTGCCAGCAGGGGCGAGCAGTACTTC.

In its sample, this clone ranks as hyperexpanded. This sequence joins TRBV11-2 and TRBJ2-2, with unresolved D. In germline, CDR1 is SGHAT, CDR2 FQNNGV. V lost 5 bases and J lost 2, with 9 bases in between. The CDR3 is 14 residues long. CDR3 residues: CASSPLGNTGELFF. CDR3 nucleotide sequence: TGTGCCAGCAGCCCCTTAGGAAACACCGGGGAGCTGTTTTTT.

This rearrangement joins TRBV28 to TRBJ2-2; D remains unclear. CDR1 MDHEN and CDR2 SYDVKM come from the germline V gene. V lost 2 bases and J 7 bases, leaving 11 bases between the germline ends. The CDR3 has 14 residues. The DNA of the CDR3 is TGTGCCAGCAGTTTAAGCCCCACTGGCGGGGAGCTGTTTTTT. This codes for CASSLSPTGGELFF.

In its sample, this clone is hyperexpanded. The V call is TRBV19, the J call TRBJ1-4; a weak D match, TRBD1 (6 bases). CDR3 length: 15 amino acids. The V end lost 5 bases, the J end lost 7 bases, and 17 bases lay between the germline ends. CDR1 is LNHDA and CDR2 is SQIVND in the germline V gene (reference sequence). The CDR3 region is CASSFRREGVEKLFF. In DNA form, the CDR3 reads TGTGCCAGTAGTTTCCGAAGGGAGGGGGTTGAAAAACTGTTTTTT.

The chain combines TRBV7-9 with TRBJ2-1; 12 nucleotides match TRBD2. Germline-derived CDR1 and CDR2 are SEHNR and FQNEAQ (reference sequence). CDR3 length: 16 amino acids. With 4 bases clipped from V and 7 bases from J, the junction kept 8 bases outside the gene matches. The CDR3 region has the DNA TGTGCCAGCAGCTACCCTAGCGGGGGGGCTCTGAATGAGCAGTTCTTC. Translating it yields CASSYPSGGALNEQFF.

The V gene is TRBV27, the J gene TRBJ2-1; 10 bases align to TRBD2. CDR3 length: 14 residues. In germline, CDR1 is MNHEY, CDR2 SMNVEV (reference sequence). Trimming removed 6 bases from V and 8 bases from J; junction bases left unmatched: 7. The CDR3 spells CASSVAGGSYEQFF. CDR3 nucleotides: TGTGCCAGCAGCGTAGCGGGGGGTAGTTATGAGCAGTTCTTC.

J is TRBJ1-3 and V is TRBV5-6, with a tentative D call TRBD1 (5 bases). V gave up 2 bases and J gave up 0 bases, with 9 bases separating them. Looked up from germline, CDR1 is SGHDT and CDR2 is YYEEEE. CDR3 size: 15 residues. The CDR3 nucleotides read TGTGCCAGCAGCTTAGGGACGGCCTCTGGAAACACCATATATTTT. It is translated as CASSLGTASGNTIYF.

A few counts support this clone. J is TRBJ1-6 and V is TRBV7-9; D ambiguous. Trimming shortened V by 1 base and J by 3 bases, and 7 bases separated the two germline ends. CDR1 is SEHNR, CDR2 FQNEAQ, per germline (reference sequence). CDR3 length equals 15 residues. The CDR3 nucleotides are TGTGCCAGCAGCTTAGAGGGTATCTATAATTCACCCCTCCACTTT. Protein sequence: CASSLEGIYNSPLHF.